The present entry profiles one T cell receptor (beta chain) with its context. Antigen specificity is unknown. The data are from a study of cytomegalovirus exposure and HLA in healthy donors. Findings and caveats of the study: Upon later analysis, HLA-associated TCR beta chains proved more clonally expanded than other, equally common chains.

Primers for the PCR totalled 60 Vbeta and 13 Jbeta. The protocol was immunoSEQ multiplex PCR, while the TCRdb copy is restricted to in-frame clones and leaves out a portion. This sample has 72,000 or so clones, with around two thirds found just once. Losses at the gene ends were 4 bases for V and 3 bases for J; bases not matched to a gene: 3. This CDR3 spans 12 amino acids. Germline CDR1 and CDR2: SQVTM and ANQGSEA. This TCR came from a human donor in good health. Specimen: PBMCs. The gene calls are TRBV29-1 and TRBJ2-7; TRBD1 matches at 7 bases. CDR3 coding DNA: TGCAGCGTTGTAGGGGGCGGCTACGAGCAGTACTTC. Its translation: CSVVGGGYEQYF.